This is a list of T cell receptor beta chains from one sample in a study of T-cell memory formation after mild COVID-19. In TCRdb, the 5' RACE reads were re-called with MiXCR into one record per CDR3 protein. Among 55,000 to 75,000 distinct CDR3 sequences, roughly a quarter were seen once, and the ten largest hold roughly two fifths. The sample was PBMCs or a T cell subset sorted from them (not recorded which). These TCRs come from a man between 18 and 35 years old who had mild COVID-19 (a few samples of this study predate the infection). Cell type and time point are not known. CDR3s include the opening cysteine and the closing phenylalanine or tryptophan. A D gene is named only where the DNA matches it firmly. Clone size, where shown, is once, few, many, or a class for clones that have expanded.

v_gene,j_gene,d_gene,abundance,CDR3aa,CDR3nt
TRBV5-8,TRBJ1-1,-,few,CASSFAFEAFF,TGTGCCAGCAGCTTCGCCTTTGAAGCTTTCTTT
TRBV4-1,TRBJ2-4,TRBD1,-,CASSRREAPGTGGPKNIQYF,TGCGCCAGCAGCCGAAGGGAGGCACCCGGGACAGGGGGACCCAAAAACATTCAGTACTTC
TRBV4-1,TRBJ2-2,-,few,CASSQGSMATGELFF,TGCGCCAGCAGCCAAGGGTCCATGGCCACCGGGGAGCTGTTTTTT
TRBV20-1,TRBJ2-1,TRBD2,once,CSARLAGPYNEQFF,TGCAGTGCGCGACTAGCGGGCCCCTACAATGAGCAGTTCTTC
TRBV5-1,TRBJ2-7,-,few,CASSLYADLLDEQYF,TGCGCCAGCAGCTTGTACGCGGACCTACTAGACGAGCAGTACTTC
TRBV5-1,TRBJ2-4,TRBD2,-,CASSLIAGGKNIQYF,TGCGCCAGCAGCCTGATAGCGGGGGGCAAAAACATTCAGTACTTC
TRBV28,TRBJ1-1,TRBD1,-,CASSANTGDTEAFF,TGTGCCAGCAGTGCTAATACAGGGGACACTGAAGCTTTCTTT
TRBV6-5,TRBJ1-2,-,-,CASSPRSNYGYTF,TGTGCCAGCAGCCCCAGGTCTAACTATGGCTACACCTTC
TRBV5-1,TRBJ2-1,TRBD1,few,CASFAGTGGWDEQFF,TGCGCCAGTTTCGCCGGGACAGGGGGCTGGGATGAGCAGTTCTTC
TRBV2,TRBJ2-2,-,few,CASSKRGDNPNTGELFF,TGTGCCAGCAGCAAAAGGGGGGACAACCCGAACACCGGGGAGCTGTTTTTT
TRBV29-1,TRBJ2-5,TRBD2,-,CSVVLTGEGEAQYF,TGCAGCGTTGTTCTTACTGGGGAGGGAGAGGCCCAGTACTTC
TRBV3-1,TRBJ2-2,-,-,CASSQVLNTGELFF,TGTGCCAGCAGCCAAGTTCTGAACACCGGGGAGCTGTTTTTT
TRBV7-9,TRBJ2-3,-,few,CASSLGAFSTDTQYF,TGTGCCAGCAGCTTAGGGGCCTTCAGCACAGATACGCAGTATTTT
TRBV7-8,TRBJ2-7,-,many,CASSPGGRSYEQYF,TGTGCCAGCAGCCCTGGGGGCCGATCCTACGAGCAGTACTTC
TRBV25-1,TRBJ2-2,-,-,CASSVTATTGELFF,TGTGCCAGCAGTGTCACCGCAACCACCGGGGAGCTGTTTTTT
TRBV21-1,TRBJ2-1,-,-,CASSKALRPDPYNEQFF,TGTGCCAGCAGCAAAGCGCTAAGACCGGACCCCTACAATGAGCAGTTCTTC
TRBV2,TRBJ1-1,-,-,CASTLGRAGNTEAFF,TGTGCCAGCACCCTTGGGCGGGCGGGGAACACTGAAGCTTTCTTT
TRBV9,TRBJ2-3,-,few,CASSAGEAQYF,TGTGCCAGCAGCGCGGGGGAGGCGCAGTATTTT
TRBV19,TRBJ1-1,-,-,CASIKNWPNGIAFF,TGTGCCAGTATCAAAAATTGGCCTAACGGGATAGCTTTCTTT
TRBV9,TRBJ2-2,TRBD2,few,CASSFPRTSGGGTGELFF,TGTGCCAGCAGCTTTCCAAGGACTAGCGGGGGTGGTACCGGGGAGCTGTTTTTT
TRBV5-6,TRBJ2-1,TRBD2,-,CASSSKRLAGYNEQFF,TGTGCCAGCAGCTCGAAGAGACTAGCGGGGTACAATGAGCAGTTCTTC
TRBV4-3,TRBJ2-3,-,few,CASSQLGPSTDTQYF,TGCGCCAGCAGCCAACTCGGTCCTAGCACAGATACGCAGTATTTT
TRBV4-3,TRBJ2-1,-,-,CASSQGSYYNEQFF,TGCGCCAGCAGCCAGGGCAGCTACTACAATGAGCAGTTCTTC
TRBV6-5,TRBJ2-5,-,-,CASSEGVQETQYF,TGTGCCAGCAGTGAGGGGGTTCAAGAGACCCAGTACTTC
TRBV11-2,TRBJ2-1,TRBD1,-,CASSSIRDRDNEQFF,TGTGCCAGCAGCTCAATCCGGGACAGAGACAATGAGCAGTTCTTC
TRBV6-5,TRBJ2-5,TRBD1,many,CASSFGQEEETQYF,TGTGCCAGCAGTTTCGGACAGGAAGAAGAGACCCAGTACTTC
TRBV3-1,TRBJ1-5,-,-,CASSQETRFGSNQPQHF,TGTGCCAGCAGCCAAGAGACACGGTTCGGGAGCAATCAGCCCCAGCATTTT
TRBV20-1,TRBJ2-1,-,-,CSARGASSYNEQFF,TGCAGTGCTAGAGGGGCGAGCTCCTACAATGAGCAGTTCTTC
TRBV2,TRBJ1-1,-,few,CASSYTLNTEAFF,TGTGCCAGCTCATATACCCTGAACACTGAAGCTTTCTTT
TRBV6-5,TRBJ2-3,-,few,CASTSRLTASTDTQYF,TGTGCCAGCACCTCAAGGCTGACAGCCAGCACAGATACGCAGTATTTT
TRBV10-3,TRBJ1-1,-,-,CAISEAPWEAFF,TGTGCCATCAGTGAGGCGCCCTGGGAAGCTTTCTTT
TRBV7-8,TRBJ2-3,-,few,CASSWLADTQYF,TGTGCCAGCAGCTGGTTGGCGGATACGCAGTATTTT
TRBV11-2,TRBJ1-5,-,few,CASSDSATHRNQPQHF,TGTGCCAGCTCTGATTCAGCCACCCATCGCAATCAGCCCCAGCATTTT
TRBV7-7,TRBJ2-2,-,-,CASSLGGRPIANTGELFF,TGTGCTAGCAGCTTAGGGGGGCGGCCGATCGCGAACACCGGGGAGCTGTTTTTT
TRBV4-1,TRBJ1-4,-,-,CASSQDVRNEKLFF,TGCGCCAGCAGCCAAGATGTACGGAATGAAAAACTGTTTTTT
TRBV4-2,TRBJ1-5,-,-,CASSQTGGSQPQHF,TGTGCCAGCAGCCAAACCGGGGGCTCGCAGCCCCAGCATTTT
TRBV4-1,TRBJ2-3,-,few,CASSQRTWSDTQYF,TGCGCCAGCAGCCAGAGGACTTGGTCCGATACGCAGTATTTT
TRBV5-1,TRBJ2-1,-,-,CASSFRLSSYNEQFF,TGCGCCAGCAGCTTCCGATTAAGCTCCTACAATGAGCAGTTCTTC
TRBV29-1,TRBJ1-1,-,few,CSVEKSGTEAFF,TGCAGCGTTGAAAAGTCGGGAACTGAAGCTTTCTTT
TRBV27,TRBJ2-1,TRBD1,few,CASSSLFRTGNVDEQFF,TGTGCCAGCAGTTCCCTATTCAGGACAGGGAATGTCGATGAGCAGTTCTTC
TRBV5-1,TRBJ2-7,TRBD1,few,CASSSTGTGGDEQYF,TGCGCCAGCAGCTCGACCGGGACAGGGGGCGATGAGCAGTACTTC
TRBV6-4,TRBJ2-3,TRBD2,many,CASSGTSGGTDTQYF,TGTGCCAGCAGTGGGACTAGCGGGGGCACAGATACGCAGTATTTT
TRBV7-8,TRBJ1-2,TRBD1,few,CASSLSGTGKTYGYTF,TGTGCCAGCAGCTTAAGCGGGACAGGGAAGACCTATGGCTACACCTTC
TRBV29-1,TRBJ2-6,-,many,CSVALSGANVLTF,TGCAGCGTGGCTCTCTCTGGGGCCAACGTCCTGACTTTC
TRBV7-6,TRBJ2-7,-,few,CASSNSFAQYF,TGTGCCAGCAGCAACAGTTTCGCGCAGTACTTC
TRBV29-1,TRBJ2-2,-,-,CSVEGGYETGELFF,TGCAGCGTTGAAGGGGGCTATGAGACCGGGGAGCTGTTTTTT
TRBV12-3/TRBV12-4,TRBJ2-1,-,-,CASSLDIYNEQFF,TGTGCCAGCAGTCTGGACATTTACAATGAGCAGTTCTTC
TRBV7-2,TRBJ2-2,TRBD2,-,CASSLDFAGDTGELFF,TGTGCCAGCAGCCTAGACTTCGCGGGAGACACCGGGGAGCTGTTTTTT
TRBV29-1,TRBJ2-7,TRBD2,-,CSVAHFGRGANYEQYF,TGCAGCGTTGCCCACTTCGGGCGGGGGGCCAACTACGAGCAGTACTTC